This T cell receptor beta chain was sequenced in a study of human T cells and chemical hapten exposure. V was shortened by 6 bases and J by 8 bases, with 21 bases between the two germline ends. This CDR3 contains 16 residues. Germline CDR1 SGHRS, CDR2 YFSETQ. This clonotype was picked up many times. The target antigen is unknown. Described time point: patch test 3, about 24 weeks after DPC sensitization. Indicated treatment: therapeutic diphenylcyclopropenone sensitization with weekly scalp DPC. The study drew its donors from alopecia patients who were 18 to 70 years old and suitable for DPC. TCRdb re-called the RACE reads with MiXCR, one entry per CDR3 protein. The sample has fewer than 80,000 distinct CDR3 sequences, approximately 11% seen once. Study-level points and caveats: With regard to DPC sensitization, TCRs above 1 in 1000 frequency did not change. Healthy people's immune response may differ from that of the donors, who had alopecia.

The origin of this receptor is a woman aged 30 to 39 with alopecia areata. Some clones in this sample may be carry-over from other donors' samples. The rearrangement links TRBV5-1 to TRBJ1-6; possibly TRBD1 for D (5 bases). The sample in question was whole blood, obtained in connection with sensitization to the hapten diphenylcyclopropenone (DPC). CDR3 coding DNA: TGCGCCAGCACACCTGGCAGGGCCCCTAAGGATTCACCCCTCCACTTT. It yields the protein CASTPGRAPKDSPLHF.